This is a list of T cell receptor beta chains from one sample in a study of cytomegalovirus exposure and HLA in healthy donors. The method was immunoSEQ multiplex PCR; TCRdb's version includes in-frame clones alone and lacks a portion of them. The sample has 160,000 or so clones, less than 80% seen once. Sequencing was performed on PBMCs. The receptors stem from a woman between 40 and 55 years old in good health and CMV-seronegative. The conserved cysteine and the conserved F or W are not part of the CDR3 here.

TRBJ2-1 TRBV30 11 ALGLAGVDEQF
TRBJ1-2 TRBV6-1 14 ASSEAMGQVVYGYT
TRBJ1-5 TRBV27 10 ASGPRGLPQH
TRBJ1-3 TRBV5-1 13 ASSLDQGSGNTIY
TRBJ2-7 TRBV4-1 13 ASRTTPTGPYEQY
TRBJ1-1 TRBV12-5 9 ASGLAGEAF
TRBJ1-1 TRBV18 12 ASSLGGQRTEAF
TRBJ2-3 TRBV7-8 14 ASSLLGTVPTDTQY
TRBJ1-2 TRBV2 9 ASKDSYGYT
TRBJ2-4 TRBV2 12 ASSEERLKNIQY
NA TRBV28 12 ASSPSGSSYEQY
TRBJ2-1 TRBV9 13 ASSVGASGDNEQF
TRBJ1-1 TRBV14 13 ASSQAWARNTEAF
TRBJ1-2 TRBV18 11 ASSLAGEGGYT
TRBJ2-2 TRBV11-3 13 ASRLMTGVTGELF
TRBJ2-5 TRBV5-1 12 ASSGGLAGETQY
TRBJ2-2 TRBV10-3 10 ATATNTGELF
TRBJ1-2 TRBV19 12 ASSVSGGRGGYT
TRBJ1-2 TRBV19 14 ASTSIGVRGDYGYT
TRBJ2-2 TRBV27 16 ASSSLPMTSGLAGELF
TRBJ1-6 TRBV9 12 ASSLRGGNSPLH
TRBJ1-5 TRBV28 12 ASSTGVGNQPQH
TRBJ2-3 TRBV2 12 ASSRGQGRDTQY
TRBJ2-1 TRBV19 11 ASESRKINEQF
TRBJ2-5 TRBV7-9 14 ASSFGARTAQETQY
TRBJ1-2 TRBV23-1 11 ASRRGQGKGYT
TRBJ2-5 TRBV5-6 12 ASGGRGRQETQY